The 31 T cell receptor beta chains below were found in one sample sequenced in a study of blood T cell repertoires in COVID-19 (dated by TCRdb to the early 2020s). The library was obtained by the immunoSEQ multiplex PCR assay. Sourced from immuneACCESS, this table was stored by TCRdb with only in-frame sequences that have V and J called. A share of the clones is absent; for the studies checked, an unresolved V gene accounts for under half, and the remainder has no known explanation. The sample table holds 150,000 to 200,000 clones, of which 80% to 90% were seen once. The ten largest clones add up to roughly 10% of the sample. What was sequenced was peripheral blood. The receptor source for this set is a human donor in a cohort sampled during active COVID-19.

The genes are TRBV4-3 and TRBJ2-1, with 9 nucleotides matching TRBD2. Germline V gene sequence: CDR1 LGHNA, CDR2 YSLEER. This CDR3 spans 15 amino acids. Germline trimming cut 1 base from V and 5 bases from J; bases unmatched to any gene: 3. The CDR3 DNA reads as TGCGCCAGCAGCCAAGTGACTAGCGGAGACAATGAGCAGTTCTTC. Encoded protein: CASSQVTSGDNEQFF.

The chain carries TRBV9 and TRBJ1-2; possible D gene TRBD1, 6 bases. This CDR3 contains 14 residues. The germline gives CDR1 SGDLS, CDR2 YYNGEE. V lost 0 bases and J 7 bases, leaving 13 bases between the germline ends. CDR3 sequence: CASSVDREGGGYTF. In nucleotides, the CDR3 is TGTGCCAGCAGCGTAGACAGGGAGGGTGGTGGCTACACCTTC.

The rearrangement uses TRBV10-3 and TRBJ2-3, with D possibly TRBD2 on 5 matching bases. In germline, CDR1 is ENHRY, CDR2 SYGVKD. Between the trimmed V and J ends, which lost 5 bases and 2 bases, there was a span of 14 bases. This CDR3 is built from 15 residues. CDR3 sequence (DNA): TGTGCCATCAGTCCCCCCGGCGGGCACACAGATACGCAGTATTTT. Its protein product is CAISPPGGHTDTQYF.

This chain uses TRBV9 with TRBJ2-5; 8 nucleotides line up with TRBD2. The V gene end was trimmed by 2 bases and the J gene end by 4 bases; junction bases not matched to a gene: 4. Germline CDR1 and CDR2: SGDLS and YYNGEE. This CDR3 region has 14 residues. This CDR3 is CASSVQSGRETQYF. CDR3 in DNA: TGTGCCAGCAGCGTCCAAAGCGGGAGAGAGACCCAGTACTTC.

The genes are TRBV11-2 and TRBJ2-7; D unclear. Germline CDR1 is SGHAT and CDR2 is FQNNGV. With 0 bases removed from V and 2 bases from J, the gap between germline ends came to 8 bases. The CDR3 consists of 14 residues. CDR3 DNA sequence: TGTGCCAGCAGCTTAGATCAGTATCCCTACGAGCAGTACTTC. As protein: CASSLDQYPYEQYF. Supplemented by reference TRBV11-2 and TRBJ2-7, the full variable domain reads EAGVAQSPRYKIIEKRQSVAFWCNPISGHATLYWYQQILGQGPKLLIQFQNNGVVDDSQLPKDRFSAERLKGVDSTLKIQPAKLEDSAVYLCASSLDQYPYEQYFGPGTRLTVT.

Concerning this clone itself: A much larger clone lies a single base off, so this may be a read error. This chain joins TRBV5-5 and TRBJ2-1; D possibly corresponds to TRBD2 (7 bases). The CDR3 contains 15 residues. Germline V gene data show CDR1 as SGHKS and CDR2 as YYEKEE (reference sequence). Trimming shortened V by 2 bases and J by 10 bases, and 19 bases separated the two germline ends. The CDR3: CASSLSGPGGGEQFF. In nucleotides, the CDR3 is TGTGCCAGCAGCTTATCAGGACCGGGGGGCGGGGAGCAGTTCTTC.

The genes are TRBV28 and TRBJ1-1; 7 positions agree with TRBD1. V was clipped by 5 bases and J by 9 bases; unmatched bases: 12. The germline gives CDR1 MDHEN, CDR2 SYDVKM. This CDR3 has 14 amino acids. CDR3 nucleotides: TGTGCCAGCAGTAAAACTGGACAGGCTGGAAAAGCTTTCTTT. Translation: CASSKTGQAGKAFF.

With respect to this clone: Just one base apart from a much larger clone, this may be a read error. At the DNA level, this CDR3 is encoded by other sequences in the same sample as well. The genes are TRBV2 and TRBJ2-2; 8 nucleotides align to TRBD1. The CDR3 totals 14 residues. The ends lost 6 bases at V and 2 bases at J; junction bases unmatched: 2. Per the germline V gene, CDR1 is SNHLY and CDR2 is FYNNEI. The CDR3 DNA follows: TGTGCCAGCAGGGACAGGGTTAACACCGGGGAGCTGTTTTTT. Protein: CASRDRVNTGELFF.

This clone occurred once. The V gene is TRBV6-4, the J gene TRBJ2-1, with 8 bases that match TRBD2. Germline V lookup: CDR1 MRHNA, CDR2 SNTAGT. The trim removed 4 bases at V and 7 bases at J, leaving 12 bases unmatched. CDR3 size: 16 residues. CDR3 amino acids: CASSVDGGALGNEQFF. The CDR3 bases are TGTGCCAGCAGTGTAGACGGGGGGGCGCTGGGGAATGAGCAGTTCTTC.

This chain uses TRBV3-1 (or the pseudogene TRBV3-2) with TRBJ1-1, with 8 bases fitting TRBD1. The CDR3 is 14 residues long. In germline, CDR1 is LGHDT, CDR2 YNNKEL (reference sequence). Germline trimming cut 2 bases from V and 4 bases from J; bases unmatched to any gene: 3. CDR3 nucleotides: TGTGCCAGCAGCCAACCCACAGGGGGCACTGAAGCTTTCTTT. Translating it yields CASSQPTGGTEAFF.

This chain links TRBV18 with TRBJ1-1; the match to TRBD1 covers 7 bases. The J segment lost 7 bases and the V segment lost 4 bases, leaving 3 bases of the junction unmatched. Germline assignment: CDR1 KGHSH and CDR2 LQKENI. This CDR3 spans 12 amino acids. As DNA, the CDR3 is TGTGCCAGCTCACTCAGGGACAGTGAAGCTTTCTTT. It codes for CASSLRDSEAFF.

The V gene is TRBV5-6, the J gene TRBJ2-7; TRBD2 aligns across 7 bases. This CDR3 is built from 15 residues. V lost 1 base, J lost 4 bases, and 8 bases stayed unmatched. Germline V CDR1 and CDR2: SGHDT, YYEEEE. The CDR3 DNA follows: TGTGCCAGCAGCTTGAACGCGGGGGTGATGTACGAGCAGTACTTC. Translated, it gives CASSLNAGVMYEQYF. The full variable domain, rest sourced from reference TRBV5-6 and TRBJ2-7, is DAGVTQSPTHLIKTRGQQVTLRCSPKSGHDTVSWYQQALGQGPQFIFQYYEEEERQRGNFPDRFSGHQFPNYSSELNVNALLLGDSALYLCASSLNAGVMYEQYFGPGTRLTVT.

The chain links TRBV15 to TRBJ2-4; possibly TRBD2 for D (5 bases). The CDR3 runs 13 residues. The germline V gene has CDR1 LNHNV and CDR2 YYDKDF (reference sequence). The V end was cut by 3 bases, the J end by 13 bases, with 16 bases between. Here the CDR3 reads CATSSGKLWEQYF. CDR3 bases: TGTGCCACCAGCAGCGGGAAACTATGGGAACAGTACTTC.

This sequence joins TRBV14 and TRBJ2-5; weak D call: TRBD2 (5 bases). The germline CDR1 and CDR2 sequences are SGHDN and FVKESK. V was trimmed by 4 bases and J by 10 bases, leaving 22 bases between them. The CDR3 totals 15 residues. This CDR3 is CASSPLGAPNSDQYF. The CDR3 coding sequence is TGTGCCAGCAGCCCACTAGGCGCTCCCAATTCGGACCAGTACTTC.

V usage is TRBV13 and J usage is TRBJ2-7; TRBD1 is a possible D gene (6 bases). Trimming shortened V by 8 bases and J by 4 bases, and 9 bases separated the two germline ends. The CDR3 is made up of 11 amino acids. Germline-derived CDR1 and CDR2 are PRHDT and FYEKMQ (reference sequence). The chain's CDR3 is CASGTGYEQYF. Written as DNA, the CDR3 is TGTGCCAGCGGTACAGGGTACGAGCAGTACTTC. The full variable domain, in which reference TRBV13 and TRBJ2-7 provide the parts outside the CDR3, is AAGVIQSPRHLIKEKRETATLKCYPIPRHDTVYWYQQGPGQDPQFLISFYEKMQSDKGSIPDRFSAQQFSDYHSELNMSSLELGDSALYFCASGTGYEQYFGPGTRLTVT.

The rearrangement uses TRBV20-1 and TRBJ2-3, with no clear D. The V gene's germline CDR1 is DFQATT and CDR2 SNEGSKA (reference sequence). CDR3 length equals 11 residues. V dropped 3 bases and J dropped 6 bases, with 7 bases sitting between them. CDR3 coding DNA: TGCAGTGCTAGGTTAATTGATACGCAGTATTTT. Residues: CSARLIDTQYF.

The chain uses TRBV10-3 and TRBJ1-3; D is undetermined. Germline V lookup: CDR1 ENHRY, CDR2 SYGVKD. Trimming removed 4 bases from V and 3 bases from J, with 13 bases in between. The CDR3 is made up of 15 amino acids. CDR3 DNA: TGTGCCATCAGTGGACAAATTTTAAATGGAAACACCATATATTTT. This sequence encodes CAISGQILNGNTIYF.

In its sample, this clone was seen once. This chain links TRBV6-5 with TRBJ1-3; D is unresolved. Germline V CDR1 and CDR2: MNHEY, SVGAGI. Trimming removed 0 bases from V and 0 bases from J, with 9 bases in between. The CDR3 totals 16 residues. CDR3 residues: CASSYSRLDSGNTIYF. The DNA of the CDR3 is TGTGCCAGCAGTTACTCCCGGTTAGACTCTGGAAACACCATATATTTT.

The chain couples TRBV29-1 to TRBJ2-7, with D tentatively TRBD2 (5 bases). Germline-derived CDR1 and CDR2 are SQVTM and ANQGSEA. The CDR3 loop spans 13 amino acids. V lost 1 base to trimming and J lost 2 bases, with 9 bases between them. Written as DNA, the CDR3 is TGCAGCGTTGAAGCGGGGTCTGCCTACGAGCAGTACTTC. Encoded protein: CSVEAGSAYEQYF.

The chain combines TRBV5-1 with TRBJ2-1, with D perhaps matching TRBD1 (5 bases). Germline V gives CDR1 SGHRS, CDR2 YFSETQ. This CDR3 has 17 residues. V lost 4 bases, J lost 1 base, and 18 bases lay in between. CDR3 DNA: TGCGCCAGCAGCCAAAAGCGACAGTTCACATCCTACAATGAGCAGTTCTTC. It yields the protein CASSQKRQFTSYNEQFF.

This chain connects TRBV7-3 to TRBJ2-1, with TRBD1 matching 7 bases. The trim removed 5 bases at V and 6 bases at J, leaving 7 bases unmatched. The germline CDR1 and CDR2 sequences are SGHTA and FQGTGA. This CDR3 has 14 residues. The CDR3 loop is CASSQGRQGNEQFF. CDR3 in DNA: TGTGCCAGCAGCCAAGGACGACAGGGCAATGAGCAGTTCTTC.

This rearrangement joins TRBV21-1 to TRBJ2-7; no DNA check was done on the table's D call, TRBD1. TRBV21-1 counts as a pseudogene. The CDR3 spans 14 residues. As DNA, the CDR3 is TGTGCCAGCAGCAAAGAGAGGACAGGGTACGAGCAGTACTTC. Residues: CASSKERTGYEQYF.

The chain carries TRBV10-3 and TRBJ2-7, with 9 bases lining up with TRBD1. This CDR3 has 13 residues. Unmatched junction bases numbered 9, after V lost 10 bases and J lost 5 bases. Germline CDR1 ENHRY, CDR2 SYGVKD. CDR3: CATNRDRDNEQYF. CDR3 DNA: TGTGCCACAAACCGGGACAGGGACAACGAGCAGTACTTC.

The chain combines TRBV28 with TRBJ2-1; TRBD2 aligns across 9 bases. Germline V gives CDR1 MDHEN, CDR2 SYDVKM. CDR3 length: 15 residues. V trimming: 4 bases; J trimming: 10 bases; junction bases outside the gene matches: 11. The CDR3 region is CASSSGVVAGEEQFF. Here the CDR3 DNA reads TGTGCCAGCAGTTCCGGTGTAGTAGCGGGGGAAGAGCAGTTCTTC. Complete variable domain (other parts from reference TRBV28 and TRBJ2-1): DVKVTQSSRYLVKRTGEKVFLECVQDMDHENMFWYRQDPGLGLRLIYFSYDVKMKEKGDIPEGYSVSREKKERFSLILESASTNQTSMYLCASSSGVVAGEEQFFGPGTRLTVL.

The chain employs TRBV10-3 and TRBJ2-7; 9 bases match TRBD1. Trimming at V came to 9 bases and at J to 3 bases, leaving 6 bases not matched to a gene. Germline V gene sequence: CDR1 ENHRY, CDR2 SYGVKD. The CDR3 loop spans 13 amino acids. CDR3 loop: CAIQRDRVYEQYF. CDR3 nucleotides: TGTGCCATTCAGCGGGACAGGGTCTACGAGCAGTACTTC.

The genes are TRBV7-9 and TRBJ2-2, with D unclear. The CDR3 has 12 amino acids. Trimming stripped 6 bases from V and 2 bases from J, with 4 bases between. In germline, CDR1 is SEHNR, CDR2 FQNEAQ (reference sequence). This chain's CDR3 is CASSRNTGELFF. DNA of the CDR3: TGTGCCAGCAGTAGAAACACCGGGGAGCTGTTTTTT.

The V gene is TRBV7-9, the J gene TRBJ2-5, with D tentatively TRBD2 (6 bases). This CDR3 has 14 residues. With 4 bases removed from V and 7 bases from J, the gap between germline ends came to 16 bases. Germline V CDR1 and CDR2: SEHNR, FQNEAQ (reference sequence). Written as DNA, the CDR3 is TGTGCCAGCAGCTCCGGACTAACCCCAAGGACCCAGTACTTC. It is translated as CASSSGLTPRTQYF.

V usage is TRBV28 and J usage is TRBJ2-1, with 11 positions matching TRBD2. The V and J ends lost 3 bases and 8 bases, in that order; junction bases with no gene match: 6. This CDR3 is built from 15 residues. In germline, CDR1 is MDHEN, CDR2 SYDVKM. CDR3 DNA sequence: TGTGCCAGCAGTTTTCTAGCGGGGGGTTCGGATGAGCAGTTCTTC. It is translated as CASSFLAGGSDEQFF.

The V and J genes are TRBV5-1 and TRBJ2-6; TRBD1 might be the D (5 bases). The CDR3 has 15 residues. The ends were cut back, 0 bases at V and 2 bases at J, with 6 bases in the middle. Germline V gene sequence: CDR1 SGHRS, CDR2 YFSETQ. CDR3 amino acids: CASSLGGAGANVLTF. CDR3 in DNA: TGCGCCAGCAGCTTGGGGGGCGCTGGGGCCAACGTCCTGACTTTC.

The chain uses TRBV4-1 and TRBJ2-3, with D possibly matching TRBD2 (6 bases). This CDR3 has 16 amino acids. Germline assignment: CDR1 MGHRA and CDR2 YSYEKL. Between the trimmed V and J ends, which lost 0 bases and 2 bases, there was a span of 12 bases. The CDR3 loop is CASSQEGTLLTDTQYF. CDR3 nucleotides: TGCGCCAGCAGCCAAGAGGGGACTCTTCTCACAGATACGCAGTATTTT.

This chain joins TRBV2 and TRBJ2-3; the match to TRBD1 covers 10 bases. Germline CDR1 reads SNHLY; CDR2 reads FYNNEI. J lost 6 bases, V lost 7 bases, and 7 bases had no gene match. The CDR3 spans 14 residues. The CDR3 region has the DNA TGTGCCAGCACAAGGGACAGGGGCCCCGATACGCAGTATTTT. This codes for CASTRDRGPDTQYF.